This T cell receptor (beta chain) came from a study of cytomegalovirus exposure and HLA in healthy donors. Study-wide background: Within the Caucasian-associated ancestry cluster were 65% to 85% of the approximately 390 genotyped donors. Overall study results and limits: One variant, a missense change in DCLRE1C, was linked in a later analysis to TCR beta V- and J-gene trimming.

About this clone itself: Its antigen is undetermined.

60 Vbeta and 13 Jbeta primers were used in PCR. The repertoire was sequenced with immunoSEQ multiplex PCR; TCRdb's copy has only in-frame clones and lacks some. This sample yields 90,000 to 100,000 clones, of which around 77% are seen a single time; about 8.3% belongs to the top ten. Trimming shortened V by 4 bases and J by 1 base, and 11 bases separated the two germline ends. The CDR3 runs to 15 residues. The germline gives CDR1 SGHVS, CDR2 FNYEAQ. The chain is built from TRBV7-6 and TRBJ2-1; no clear D gene. The receptor was isolated from a female donor in good health and CMV-seronegative. Sequencing was performed on PBMCs. The CDR3 nucleotides read TGTGCCAGCAGCTCCAACAGAGAGTCCTACAATGAGCAGTTCTTC. This gives the protein CASSSNRESYNEQFF.